Listed below are T cell receptor beta chains from one sample, sequenced in a study of shared clonotypes between healthy human individuals. The protocol was immunoSEQ multiplex PCR, while the TCRdb copy is restricted to in-frame clones and leaves out a portion. The sample has about 690,000 clones, 90% seen once. Sequenced input: memory CD8+ T cells from PBMCs. The receptor source for this set is a man younger than 35 in good health. Some clones in this sample may be carry-over from other donors' samples. Both conserved end residues are part of each CDR3. Each record gives: V gene, J gene, CDR3 protein.

v_call: TRBV5-1
j_call: TRBJ2-1
cdr3_aa: CASSLIVSRRLATGTEQFF

v_call: TRBV7-8
j_call: TRBJ1-4
cdr3_aa: CASSLGRQSATNEKLFF

v_call: TRBV4-3
j_call: TRBJ2-7
cdr3_aa: CASSRGTSGPYEQYF

v_call: TRBV28
j_call: TRBJ2-7
cdr3_aa: CASSPWDREIYEQYF

v_call: TRBV9
j_call: TRBJ2-5
cdr3_aa: CASSAGTSGSQETQYF

v_call: TRBV4-3
j_call: TRBJ1-4
cdr3_aa: CASSQGSWLVPEKLFF

v_call: TRBV10-3
j_call: TRBJ2-1
cdr3_aa: CAISRRWDRGPDNEQFF

v_call: TRBV25-1
j_call: TRBJ2-3
cdr3_aa: CASSERYTDTQYF

v_call: TRBV21-1
j_call: TRBJ2-1
cdr3_aa: CASSRPGLAVGNEQFF

v_call: TRBV7-9
j_call: TRBJ2-4
cdr3_aa: CASSLSVGRGNIQYF

v_call: TRBV10-2
j_call: TRBJ1-4
cdr3_aa: CASSEFGEGTRKLFF

v_call: TRBV5-1
j_call: TRBJ2-7
cdr3_aa: CASSLKDRGYEQYF

v_call: TRBV27
j_call: TRBJ2-7
cdr3_aa: CASSGAGGGVEQYF

v_call: TRBV5-8
j_call: TRBJ1-5
cdr3_aa: CASSLVAGSNQPQHF

v_call: TRBV29-1
j_call: TRBJ2-3
cdr3_aa: CSARPSHLRADTQYF

v_call: TRBV27
j_call: TRBJ2-7
cdr3_aa: CASSLSSPRLYEQYF

v_call: TRBV12-5
j_call: TRBJ2-1
cdr3_aa: CASGLKELDEQFF

v_call: TRBV27
j_call: TRBJ1-1
cdr3_aa: CASSPSGGNTEAFF

v_call: TRBV27
j_call: TRBJ2-7
cdr3_aa: CASSLGQGGEQYF

v_call: TRBV19
j_call: TRBJ1-5
cdr3_aa: CASSTLLEGQWPQHF

v_call: TRBV28
j_call: TRBJ1-1
cdr3_aa: CASSFWGERGTNTEAFF

v_call: TRBV28
j_call: TRBJ2-7
cdr3_aa: CASILRPDRKDYEQYF